This TCR beta chain was recovered during a study of cytomegalovirus exposure and HLA in healthy donors. As for the study in general: Researchers found that just over 80% of a few hundred genotyped donors fell within the Caucasian-associated ancestry cluster. The study's findings and limits: It has been reported that TCR beta sequences accurately predicted the HLA-A and HLA-B alleles of most subjects. Researchers reported that three CMV-associated chains were confirmed in vitro as CMV antigen-specific.

The CDR3 is 17 residues long. Trimming took off 0 bases at V and 4 bases at J, with 17 bases between the two ends. Germline lookup yields CDR1 SGHDN and CDR2 FVKESK. Comment on this clone: Antigen: not known.

PCR involved 60 Vbeta and 13 Jbeta primers. Original processing notes: In a later analysis, the count reached about 75 million unique TCR beta chains, with roughly 11 million shared. The table came from immunoSEQ multiplex PCR; TCRdb's copy has only in-frame clones and leaves some out. V, J and clone size are those of that table, while D and trimming were read from the DNA. The table shows 150,000 to 200,000 clones, with roughly 90% occurring only once. Input material: PBMCs. The genes are TRBV14 and TRBJ2-3; D may be TRBD1 (8 bases). This sequence originates from a girl under three years old in good health and CMV-seronegative. The CDR3 bases are TGTGCCAGCAGCCAAGACTTCCGGACAGGGAGGGCAGATACGCAGTATTTT. This sequence encodes CASSQDFRTGRADTQYF.